This note documents a single TCR beta chain sequence. The sample comes from a study of cytomegalovirus exposure and HLA in healthy donors. With 60 Vbeta and 13 Jbeta primers, the PCR was carried out. Generated by immunoSEQ multiplex PCR, the TCRdb table keeps only in-frame clones and is missing some. The repertoire has roughly 100,000 clones, 83% of them found once; the top ten carry just over 2.5%. Trimming took off 1 base at V and 6 bases at J, with 6 bases between the two ends. Per the germline V gene, CDR1 is SNHLY and CDR2 is FYNNEI. This CDR3 spans 12 amino acids. Sequencing used PBMCs. The TCR was taken from a man in his forties or fifties in good health and CMV-seronegative. V and J are TRBV2 and TRBJ1-2; D remains ambiguous. CDR3 bases: TGTGCCAGCAGTGAAGTTACGGATGGCTACACCTTC. Its translation is CASSEVTDGYTF.